This TCR beta chain emerged from a study of CD8+ T cells in alopecia areata listed by TCRdb under 2018. Context from the whole study: Treated patients were enrolled in an open-label pilot trial of oral tofacitinib at 5 to 10 mg twice daily for moderate-to-severe alopecia areata. TCRbeta CDR3 regions were amplified by immunoSEQ multiplex PCR using 35 Vbeta forward and 13 Jbeta reverse primers. Tofacitinib was given for 6 to 18 months, followed by 6 months of follow-up off drug to assess delayed response and recurrence. Clonality in the scalp was compared among normal scalp (n=4), patchy alopecia areata scalp (n=8), and alopecia totalis/universalis scalp (n=8). In humans, TCRbeta sequencing was performed on scalp tissue and on sorted CD4+ and CD8+ peripheral blood T cells from healthy controls and from patients with patchy or totalis/universalis alopecia areata. In both human patients and the C3H/HeJ mouse model, the study applied high-throughput TCRbeta sequencing to look at T cell clonal expansion in alopecia areata. RNA came from the PAXgene miRNA kit for fixed scalp, the miRNeasy kit for PBMCs, and the RNeasy kit for mouse skin. Patients on tofacitinib were biopsied at baseline and after 4 and 24 weeks of treatment, and several of the patients also had a later scalp biopsy. In treated patients, disease severity was measured using the SALT score, which gives the percentage of scalp surface area affected.

Results and caveats for the whole study, not just this receptor: TCR sequences shared between patients were less clear than in mice, possibly partly because of HLA diversity in the patient population. Higher clonality and more expanded CD8+ clones were observed in lesional scalp than in normal scalp, particularly in alopecia totalis/universalis, a finding suggestive of antigenic drive. Because the treated cohort was small and had only one nonresponder, larger studies are needed to examine links between baseline CD8+ expansion and response. Resident alphabeta T cells in normal human skin are also sequenced, complicating scalp TCR repertoire analysis, unlike mouse skin dominated by gammadelta T cells. Tofacitinib significantly lowered scalp clonality and the number of expanded CD8+ clones among the top 100 scalp clones. Many expanded lesional clones were found to persist in scalp and blood during tofacitinib treatment, and relapse after treatment cessation may be partly explained by this persistence.

A word on this clone: Its specific antigen is unknown. Qualities for individual bases were not recorded, and no much larger clone is one base off.

The label giving this sample's time point can be read as: more than three weeks on oral tofacitinib. Explained via the paper, the treatment or condition label denotes: oral pan-JAK inhibitor, 5-10 mg twice daily. From alopecia areata patients, peripheral blood was collected along with lesional scalp punch biopsies. PBMCs were separated by density centrifugation and stained for CD3, CD4 and CD8, after which CD4+ and CD8+ T cells were sorted on a FACSAria. The protocol used for the library was the immunoSEQ multiplex PCR assay. RNA was extracted from all samples and reverse transcribed into cDNA, which served as template for TCR sequencing. SuperScript III was used for first-strand cDNA synthesis, primed with a 2:1 mix of oligo-dT and random hexamers. A synthetic immune receptor repertoire was used to gauge amplification bias, and whatever bias remained was removed computationally. The paper's data handling went like this. After raw reads were preprocessed to remove errors, the CDR3 was defined following IMGT conventions as running from the conserved cysteine to phenylalanine. Clonality was calculated as 1 minus Shannon entropy normalized by log2 of the number of productive unique TCRs. Whether scalp clones were CD4 or CD8 was inferred by matching scalp TCRbeta sequences against CD4 and CD8 repertoires sorted from blood. Sourced from immuneACCESS, this table was stored by TCRdb with only in-frame sequences that have V and J called. A share of the clones is absent; for the studies checked, an unresolved V gene accounts for under half, and the remainder has no known explanation. V and J calls and clone size are those listed in that table; D and trimming were worked out from the DNA. Here the sample has about 140,000 clones; around 86% occur a single time. The ten largest clonotypes hold about 13% of the sample.

The CDR3 measures 13 amino acids from cysteine to phenylalanine. The kept DNA is CDR3 alone, 39 bases in frame from the first base. CDR1 and CDR2 were assigned from the germline V gene as SQVTM and ANQGSEA. The V end gives up 7 bases and the J end 5 bases, leaving 8 bases in the junction not matched to a gene. The sample consisted of CD8+ T cells sorted from blood, taken at week 4, from a patient treated with tofacitinib. The sequence links TRBV29-1 to TRBJ1-1; 9 of the junction bases match TRBD1. The source is a human donor with alopecia areata. The encoded CDR3 is CSAETGGETEAFF. The bases are TGCAGCGCCGAAACAGGGGGCGAGACTGAAGCTTTCTTT. This CDR3, with the reference TRBV29-1 and TRBJ1-1 proteins standing in past its ends, gives the full variable domain SAVISQKPSRDICQRGTSLTIQCQVDSQVTMMFWYRQQPGQSLTLIATANQGSEATYESGFVIDKFPISRPNLTFSTLTVSNMSPEDSSIYLCSAETGGETEAFFGQGTRLTVV.